A single sample is the source of the 16 T cell receptor beta chains below, sequenced in a study of T cells in localized non-small cell lung cancer. Measured with immunoSEQ multiplex PCR; TCRdb has only the in-frame clones, and not every one. This sample carries around 83,000 clones, roughly 90% of them seen once, and the ten largest clones take roughly 15%. The sequencing here drew on peripheral blood, taken before any cancer treatment. These receptors were obtained from a man between 40 and 70 years old with stage I squamous cell lung carcinoma.

This rearrangement joins TRBV5-1 to TRBJ2-1; D is ambiguous. Germline V gene data show CDR1 as SGHRS and CDR2 as YFSETQ. V was cut by 2 bases and J by 0 bases, with 9 bases left in between. The CDR3 is 15 amino acids. CDR3 sequence reads: CASSFQSSSYNEQFF. The CDR3 DNA reads as TGCGCCAGCAGCTTTCAGTCAAGCTCCTACAATGAGCAGTTCTTC. Full variable domain (missing parts from reference TRBV5-1 and TRBJ2-1): KAGVTQTPRYLIKTRGQQVTLSCSPISGHRSVSWYQQTPGQGLQFLFEYFSETQRNKGNFPGRFSGRQFSNSRSEMNVSTLELGDSALYLCASSFQSSSYNEQFFGPGTRLTVL.

The chain is built from TRBV11-2 and TRBJ2-1; possible D gene TRBD1, 5 bases. Germline V gene sequence: CDR1 SGHAT, CDR2 FQNNGV. CDR3 length: 15 residues. The germline V and J ends were trimmed by 0 bases and 10 bases, with 16 bases remaining between them. The CDR3 reads CASSLDPQAAREQFF. CDR3 bases: TGTGCCAGCAGCTTAGATCCACAGGCGGCGAGGGAGCAGTTCTTC.

This chain uses TRBV18 with TRBJ2-1, with 8 bases fitting TRBD2. CDR3 length equals 17 residues. The germline V gene has CDR1 KGHSH and CDR2 LQKENI. J lost 8 bases, V lost 3 bases, and 15 bases had no gene match. CDR3 sequence: CASSPNSPAGGSHEQFF. CDR3 bases: TGTGCCAGCTCACCGAATTCCCCCGCGGGGGGCAGTCATGAGCAGTTCTTC. The full variable domain, rest sourced from reference TRBV18 and TRBJ2-1, is NAGVMQNPRHLVRRRGQEARLRCSPMKGHSHVYWYRQLPEEGLKFMVYLQKENIIDESGMPKERFSAEFPKEGPSILRIQQVVRGDSAAYFCASSPNSPAGGSHEQFFGPGTRLTVL.

In DNA, the CDR3 is TGTGCCAGCAGGCCCCACGGACAGAACACTGAAGCTTTCTTT. This encodes CASRPHGQNTEAFF. J is TRBJ1-1 and V is TRBV6-5; TRBD1 is a possible D gene (5 bases). CDR3 size: 14 residues. Trimming left V 6 bases short and J 1 base short, with 12 bases between. Germline CDR1 MNHEY, CDR2 SVGAGI.

V usage is TRBV9 and J usage is TRBJ2-5, with 7 bases fitting TRBD1. This CDR3 is built from 14 residues. Germline V gene lookup returns CDR1 SGDLS and CDR2 YYNGEE. The V segment lost 4 bases and the J segment 2 bases; nucleotides outside the gene matches: 5. The CDR3, as DNA: TGTGCCAGCAGCCCCCGGACAGGACAAGAGACCCAGTACTTC. Protein sequence: CASSPRTGQETQYF.

This clone was observed once. CDR3 amino acids: CASSLGGYSNQPQHF. The DNA for the CDR3 is TGCGCCAGCAGCTTGGGGGGGTATAGCAATCAGCCCCAGCATTTT. The V call is TRBV5-1, the J call TRBJ1-5; a weak D match, TRBD1 (5 bases). The CDR3 has 15 residues. Germline values: CDR1 SGHRS, CDR2 YFSETQ. V was cut by 0 bases and J by 0 bases, with 7 bases left in between.

This clone was seen a handful of times. The J gene is TRBJ1-2, the V gene TRBV19; possible D gene TRBD1, 6 bases. CDR1 and CDR2 (germline): LNHDA, SQIVND (reference sequence). V was trimmed by 5 bases and J by 4 bases, leaving 11 bases between them. The CDR3 length is 13 residues. The CDR3 nucleotides read TGTGCCAGTAGTCCAGACAGGATCTATGGCTACACCTTC. Residues: CASSPDRIYGYTF. Complete variable domain (other parts from reference TRBV19 and TRBJ1-2): DGGITQSPKYLFRKEGQNVTLSCEQNLNHDAMYWYRQDPGQGLRLIYYSQIVNDFQKGDIAEGYSVSREKKESFPLTVTSAQKNPTAFYLCASSPDRIYGYTFGSGTRLTVV.

The CDR3 nucleotides read TGTGCCAGCAGTTTCGGGGGTTCCTACAATGAGCAGTTCTTC. Translation gives CASSFGGSYNEQFF. This rearrangement joins TRBV28 to TRBJ2-1; possible D gene TRBD2, 6 bases. The CDR3 contains 14 residues. Germline V lookup: CDR1 MDHEN, CDR2 SYDVKM. Trimming stripped 3 bases from V and 1 base from J, with 7 bases between.

This clone came up once. The V call is TRBV27, the J call TRBJ2-1; D is perhaps TRBD1 (7 bases). The germline gives CDR1 MNHEY, CDR2 SMNVEV (reference sequence). The CDR3 runs 15 residues. Trimming left V 7 bases short and J 4 bases short, with 17 bases between. CDR3 coding DNA: TGTGCCAGCACCCAGGGGGGATTGCCTTACAATGAGCAGTTCTTC. Its protein product is CASTQGGLPYNEQFF.

This chain uses TRBV7-2 with TRBJ2-5; 9 nucleotides line up with TRBD2. Trimming removed 1 base from V and 5 bases from J; junction bases left unmatched: 5. CDR3 size: 15 residues. Germline V gives CDR1 SGHTA, CDR2 FQGNSA. The CDR3 nucleotides are TGTGCCAGCAGCTTAGGAGGAAGCGGGGGGGAGACCCAGTACTTC. Residues: CASSLGGSGGETQYF.

This chain uses TRBV7-9 with TRBJ1-1, with a tentative D call TRBD1 (5 bases). CDR1 is SEHNR, CDR2 FQNEAQ, per germline (reference sequence). This CDR3 spans 15 amino acids. Trimming shortened V by 3 bases and J by 0 bases, and 11 bases separated the two germline ends. This CDR3 reads CASSLARAMNTEAFF. The CDR3 bases are TGTGCCAGCAGCTTGGCCAGGGCCATGAACACTGAAGCTTTCTTT.

This chain's CDR3 is CASSLVSPNTEAFF. The CDR3 DNA reads TGTGCCAGTAGTCTCGTCTCCCCGAACACTGAAGCTTTCTTT. This chain joins TRBV19 and TRBJ1-1; D remains ambiguous. Germline CDR1 LNHDA, CDR2 SQIVND (reference sequence). The V gene lost 5 bases and the J gene lost 1 base, with 11 bases spanning the gap. The CDR3 totals 14 residues.

The chain has TRBV27 and TRBJ1-2, with 9 nucleotides matching TRBD1. Germline CDR1 is MNHEY and CDR2 is SMNVEV (reference sequence). This CDR3 comprises 15 residues. Unmatched junction bases numbered 7, after V lost 5 bases and J lost 3 bases. The CDR3 sequence is CASSRTGQGHYGYTF. For the CDR3, the DNA is TGTGCCAGCAGTAGAACGGGACAGGGACACTATGGCTACACCTTC.

This clone was found a few times. The rearrangement uses TRBV5-6 and TRBJ2-1, with 7 nucleotides matching TRBD2. Germline V gene sequence: CDR1 SGHDT, CDR2 YYEEEE. This CDR3 is 16 amino acids long. Unmatched junction bases numbered 4, after V lost 1 base and J lost 0 bases. In DNA form, the CDR3 reads TGTGCCAGCAGCTTGCCGCGGGGGAGCTCCTACAATGAGCAGTTCTTC. Encoded protein: CASSLPRGSSYNEQFF.

Only a few counts were recorded for this clone. This chain uses TRBV29-1 with TRBJ1-1, with 12 positions matching TRBD1. Germline CDR1 is SQVTM and CDR2 is ANQGSEA. Trimming took 5 bases from V and 1 from J; bases not matched to a gene: 11. The CDR3 loop spans 17 amino acids. The DNA of the CDR3 is TGCAGCGTTCTTAATCTCGGGACAGGGGGCCCGAACACTGAAGCTTTCTTT. Amino acids: CSVLNLGTGGPNTEAFF.

This clone has a handful of counts. The rearrangement joins TRBV19 to TRBJ2-7; the D gene is possibly TRBD1 (5 bases). V gave up 5 bases and J gave up 2 bases, with 16 bases separating them. This CDR3 region has 15 residues. Germline V gene sequence: CDR1 LNHDA, CDR2 SQIVND (reference sequence). The CDR3 region is CASSSLETATYEQYF. The CDR3 DNA follows: TGTGCCAGTAGTTCCCTGGAGACAGCGACCTACGAGCAGTACTTC.